Given below is one T cell receptor (beta chain) in context. This entry belongs to a study of control samples from healthy donors and cancer patients. Some clones are missing from TCRdb's copy, which holds only in-frame ones; the method was immunoSEQ multiplex PCR. The sample carries approximately 120,000 clones, about 88% recorded once. CDR3 length equals 13 residues. The ends were cut back, 3 bases at V and 9 bases at J, with 12 bases in the middle. Germline V gene lookup returns CDR1 SEHNR and CDR2 FQNEAQ (reference sequence). The chain employs TRBV7-9 and TRBJ2-1; D tentatively fits TRBD1 or TRBD2 (5 bases each). This sequence originates from a young man in good health. Sequenced input: blood. CDR3 coding DNA: TGTGCCAGCAGCTTTTCCCCGGGGCTTGAGCAGTTCTTC. It specifies CASSFSPGLEQFF.